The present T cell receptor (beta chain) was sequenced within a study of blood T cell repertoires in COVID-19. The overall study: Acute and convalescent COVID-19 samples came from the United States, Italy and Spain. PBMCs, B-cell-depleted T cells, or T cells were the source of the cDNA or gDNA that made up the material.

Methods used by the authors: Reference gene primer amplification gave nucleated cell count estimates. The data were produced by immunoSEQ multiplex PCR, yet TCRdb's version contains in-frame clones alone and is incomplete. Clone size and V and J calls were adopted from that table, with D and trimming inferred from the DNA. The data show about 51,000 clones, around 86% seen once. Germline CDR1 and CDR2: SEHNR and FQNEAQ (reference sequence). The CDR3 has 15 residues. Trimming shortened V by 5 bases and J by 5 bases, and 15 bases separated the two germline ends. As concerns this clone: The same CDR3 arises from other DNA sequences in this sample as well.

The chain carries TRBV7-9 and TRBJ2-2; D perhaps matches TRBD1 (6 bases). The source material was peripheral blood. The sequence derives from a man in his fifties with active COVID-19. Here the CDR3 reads CASSPGQGWTGELFF. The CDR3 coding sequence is TGTGCCAGCAGCCCAGGCCAGGGGTGGACCGGGGAGCTGTTTTTT.